The rows below give T cell receptor beta chains drawn from one sample of a study of CD8+ T cells in alopecia areata. Some clones are missing from TCRdb's copy, which holds only in-frame ones; the method was immunoSEQ multiplex PCR. This table holds approximately 200,000 clones, more than 55% found once. Material: CD4+ T cells sorted from blood, obtained at week 4, from a patient treated with tofacitinib. These receptor sequences come from a human donor with alopecia areata. Both conserved end residues are part of each CDR3. Fields, in order: V gene, CDR3 protein.

V gene: TRBV29-1; CDR3 protein: CSAYNEKLFF
V gene: TRBV30; CDR3 protein: CAWSSGSTGGTYGYTF
V gene: TRBV5-1; CDR3 protein: CASSPGTASYEQYF
V gene: TRBV25-1; CDR3 protein: CASSEGAAASNEKLFF
V gene: TRBV29-1; CDR3 protein: CSGWTAQETQYF
V gene: TRBV2; CDR3 protein: CASSDDRDSTDTQYF
V gene: TRBV23-1; CDR3 protein: CASSHSPRGEGVYEQYF
V gene: TRBV6-5; CDR3 protein: CASSRQAGGELFF
V gene: TRBV2; CDR3 protein: CASSEAGTGLNGELFF
V gene: TRBV6-5; CDR3 protein: CASSYLAGGKETQYF
V gene: TRBV30; CDR3 protein: CAWSIRAGLIYNEQFF
V gene: TRBV4-1; CDR3 protein: CASSQESSGVRKTQYF
V gene: TRBV28; CDR3 protein: CASSFGGYAETQYF
V gene: TRBV5-1; CDR3 protein: CASTETWAGANVLTF
V gene: TRBV5-7; CDR3 protein: CASTPAGPRNIQYF
V gene: TRBV27; CDR3 protein: CASRMVAGSTLQFF
V gene: TRBV29-1; CDR3 protein: CSVVIGPRGSPLHF
V gene: TRBV30; CDR3 protein: CAWSEGEGREAFF
V gene: TRBV30; CDR3 protein: CAWSPALNTEAFF
V gene: TRBV30; CDR3 protein: CAWSRGYYSNQPQHF
V gene: TRBV5-6; CDR3 protein: CASSLQTGPQHF
V gene: TRBV6-5; CDR3 protein: CASRETGRVNGYTF
V gene: TRBV30; CDR3 protein: CAWSGGKRSYNEQFF
V gene: TRBV9; CDR3 protein: CASSIGYGYTF
V gene: TRBV9; CDR3 protein: CASSGSMNTEAFF
V gene: TRBV30; CDR3 protein: CAWRQPRTGGGEKLFF
V gene: TRBV5-6; CDR3 protein: CASSLDPGRAFF
V gene: TRBV5-1; CDR3 protein: CASSIGTSGGTGELFF
V gene: TRBV29-1; CDR3 protein: CSVVLPGQKPNGYTF
V gene: TRBV7-2; CDR3 protein: CASSPGGNQPQHF
V gene: TRBV30; CDR3 protein: CAWSVRGRAVQETQYF
V gene: TRBV6-5; CDR3 protein: CASRALGTQHEKLFF
V gene: TRBV2; CDR3 protein: CAIRDNQETQYF
V gene: TRBV20-1; CDR3 protein: CSAFGLETQYF
V gene: TRBV27; CDR3 protein: CASSLADGALGTQYF
V gene: TRBV5-4; CDR3 protein: CASSRGQGDTEAFF
V gene: TRBV30; CDR3 protein: CAWSVSGGREKLFF
V gene: TRBV4-2; CDR3 protein: CASSQEAGGHTDTQYF
V gene: TRBV29-1; CDR3 protein: CSGDFSTDTQYF
V gene: TRBV27; CDR3 protein: CASRGNRGLGYEQYF
V gene: TRBV30; CDR3 protein: CAWSVGYQETQYF
V gene: TRBV5-1; CDR3 protein: CASTTIPTNTGELFF
V gene: TRBV10-3; CDR3 protein: CAISAIGDGWETQYF
V gene: TRBV30; CDR3 protein: CAWRTLSTGELFF
V gene: TRBV29-1; CDR3 protein: CSARQGRSGYTF
V gene: TRBV7-2; CDR3 protein: CASSLGLPGASPQHF
V gene: TRBV11-2; CDR3 protein: CASSLYGRGGYNEQFF